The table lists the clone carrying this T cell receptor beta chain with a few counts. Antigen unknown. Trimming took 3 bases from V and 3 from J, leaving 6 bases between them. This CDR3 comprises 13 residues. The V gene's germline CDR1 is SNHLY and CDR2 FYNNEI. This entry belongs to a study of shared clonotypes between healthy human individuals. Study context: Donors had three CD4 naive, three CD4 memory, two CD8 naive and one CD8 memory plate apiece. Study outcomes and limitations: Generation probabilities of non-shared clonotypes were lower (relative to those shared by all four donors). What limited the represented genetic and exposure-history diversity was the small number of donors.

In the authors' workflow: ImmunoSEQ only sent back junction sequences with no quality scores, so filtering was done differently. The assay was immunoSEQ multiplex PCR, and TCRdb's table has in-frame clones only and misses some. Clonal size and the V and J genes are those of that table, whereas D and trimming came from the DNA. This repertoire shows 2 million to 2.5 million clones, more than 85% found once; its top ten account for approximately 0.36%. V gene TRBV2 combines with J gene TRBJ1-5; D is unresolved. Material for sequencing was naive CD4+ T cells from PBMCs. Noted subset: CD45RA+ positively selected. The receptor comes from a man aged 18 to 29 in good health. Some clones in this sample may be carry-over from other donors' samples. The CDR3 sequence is CASSDTNNQPQHF. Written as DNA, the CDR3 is TGTGCCAGCAGTGATACGAACAATCAGCCCCAGCATTTT.